This T cell receptor (beta chain) emerged from a study of vaccination effects on CD4 cells after COVID-19. The protocol was immunoSEQ multiplex PCR, while the TCRdb copy is restricted to in-frame clones and leaves out a portion. The table records tens of thousands of clones, about 74% of them present only once. Germline assignment: CDR1 KGHSH and CDR2 LQKENI. V gave up 4 bases and J gave up 2 bases, with 3 bases separating them. The CDR3 contains 12 residues. A note on this clone: What it binds is unknown.

At the end of about 10 days of culture, CD4+ T cells were isolated. The sequence derives from a human donor who had a prior SARS-CoV-2 infection. Specimen: CD4+ T cells from PBMCs cultured without peptide, collected before COVID-19 vaccination. The gene calls are TRBV18 and TRBJ1-5; D remains unclear. The chain's CDR3 is CASSLGNQPQHF. Written as DNA, the CDR3 is TGTGCCAGCTCACTCGGCAATCAGCCCCAGCATTTT.